The subject of this entry is one T cell receptor (beta chain). An end of the junction does not agree with germline; a read error may underlie this. There are 14 residues in the CDR3. Germline loops: CDR1 SSHAT, CDR2 FNYEAQ (reference sequence). These data belong to a study of T cell changes during pregnancy in multiple sclerosis. The data were produced by immunoSEQ multiplex PCR, yet TCRdb's version contains in-frame clones alone and is incomplete. The sample has over 30,000 clones; 90% to 95% are singletons. Sample: CD4+ T cells from peripheral blood mononuclear cells, taken in the second trimester of pregnancy. The chain couples TRBV7-7 to TRBJ2-5, with D maybe TRBD1 (6 bases). The receptor's source is a female donor in good health, enrolled as a control in a pregnancy study. The CDR3, as DNA: TGTGCTAGCAGCCCCACGGGACAAGGGGAGACCCAGTACTTC. This encodes CASSPTGQGETQYF.